This section outlines one TCR beta chain sequence together with its context. V was cut by 4 bases and J by 5 bases, with 15 bases left in between. The CDR3 loop spans 14 amino acids. Germline V gene data show CDR1 as SQVTM and CDR2 as ANQGSEA. This entry comes from a study of OX40 agonist ivuxolimab in advanced cancers. Profiled with immunoSEQ multiplex PCR; TCRdb holds only in-frame clones, not every one. The sample yields tens of thousands of clones, more than 75% seen once. The sequence was obtained from an adult with an advanced solid tumor such as melanoma, head and neck, liver or kidney cancer. This chain links TRBV29-1 with TRBJ1-5; maybe TRBD1 (6 bases). The material was CD4+ or CD8+ T cells sorted from blood, obtained in a trial of the OX40 agonist ivuxolimab. The CDR3 is CSVGGGPGDQPQHF. CDR3 sequence (DNA): TGCAGCGTTGGGGGGGGCCCAGGCGATCAGCCCCAGCATTTT. Filled out from reference TRBV29-1 and TRBJ1-5, the complete variable domain reads SAVISQKPSRDICQRGTSLTIQCQVDSQVTMMFWYRQQPGQSLTLIATANQGSEATYESGFVIDKFPISRPNLTFSTLTVSNMSPEDSSIYLCSVGGGPGDQPQHFGDGTRLSIL.